A selection of T cell receptor beta chains follows, all from one sample in a study of cytomegalovirus exposure and HLA in healthy donors. Clones were read by immunoSEQ multiplex PCR, and TCRdb kept only the in-frame ones, dropping some. This table holds about 130,000 clones, about 10% found once. The sequencing input was PBMCs. The receptors derive from a woman between 18 and 30 years old in good health and CMV-seropositive. CDR3s include the opening cysteine and the closing phenylalanine or tryptophan. Fields, in order: CDR3 protein, CDR3 DNA, J gene, clone size, V gene, D gene. The D gene is left open where the match is weak. The listing skips clone size in some rows; elsewhere it reads once, few, many or a size class.

cdr3_aa: CASSFFQGGAYYGYTF; cdr3_nt: TGTGCCAGCAGTTTCTTCCAAGGGGGTGCATACTATGGCTACACCTTC; j_call: TRBJ1-2; clone_size: few; v_call: TRBV28; d_call: NA
cdr3_aa: CAISPGGGGGEQYF; cdr3_nt: TGTGCCATCAGTCCTGGGGGGGGCGGAGGGGAGCAGTACTTC; j_call: TRBJ2-7; clone_size: few; v_call: TRBV10-3; d_call: NA
cdr3_aa: CASSLGEETQYF; cdr3_nt: TGTGCCAGCAGCTTAGGAGAAGAGACCCAGTACTTC; j_call: TRBJ2-5; clone_size: NA; v_call: TRBV11-2; d_call: NA
cdr3_aa: CASSGEGQDYQGYTF; cdr3_nt: TGTGCCAGTAGTGGAGAGGGACAGGATTACCAAGGCTACACCTTC; j_call: TRBJ1-2; clone_size: NA; v_call: TRBV19; d_call: TRBD1
cdr3_aa: CASSPFIRGPFTNYGYTF; cdr3_nt: TGTGCCAGCAGTCCATTCATCAGGGGCCCCTTTACTAACTATGGCTACACCTTC; j_call: TRBJ1-2; clone_size: few; v_call: TRBV7-8; d_call: NA
cdr3_aa: CASSSGQKGPPLHF; cdr3_nt: TGTGCCAGCAGTTCCGGACAAAAAGGCCCACCCCTCCACTTT; j_call: TRBJ1-6; clone_size: NA; v_call: TRBV28; d_call: NA
cdr3_aa: CSVSGTEAFF; cdr3_nt: TGCAGCGTTTCGGGGACTGAAGCTTTCTTT; j_call: TRBJ1-1; clone_size: NA; v_call: TRBV29-1; d_call: NA
cdr3_aa: CASSLETGRVGYEQYF; cdr3_nt: TGTGCCAGCAGTCTAGAGACAGGTCGAGTCGGCTACGAGCAGTACTTC; j_call: TRBJ2-7; clone_size: NA; v_call: TRBV28; d_call: NA
cdr3_aa: CASSSSGRKYNEQFF; cdr3_nt: TGTGCCAGCAGCTCTAGCGGGAGAAAATACAATGAGCAGTTCTTC; j_call: TRBJ2-1; clone_size: NA; v_call: TRBV2; d_call: TRBD2
cdr3_aa: CASSVAPGFHEQFF; cdr3_nt: TGTGCCAGCAGCGTAGCCCCAGGGTTTCATGAGCAGTTCTTC; j_call: TRBJ2-1; clone_size: few; v_call: TRBV9; d_call: NA
cdr3_aa: CASSRSGVGEKLFF; cdr3_nt: TGTGCCAGCAGCCGGTCGGGGGTAGGTGAAAAACTGTTTTTT; j_call: TRBJ1-4; clone_size: many; v_call: TRBV4-2; d_call: NA
cdr3_aa: CASSYDRLRGTEAFF; cdr3_nt: TGTGCCAGCAGTTACGACAGGCTTCGGGGTACTGAAGCTTTCTTT; j_call: TRBJ1-1; clone_size: few; v_call: TRBV6-5; d_call: NA
cdr3_aa: CSVTWTDYTDTQYF; cdr3_nt: TGCAGCGTAACCTGGACAGATTACACAGATACGCAGTATTTT; j_call: TRBJ2-3; clone_size: few; v_call: TRBV29-1; d_call: NA
cdr3_aa: CAVKGTTEQFF; cdr3_nt: TGTGCCGTAAAAGGGACTACTGAGCAGTTCTTC; j_call: TRBJ2-1; clone_size: NA; v_call: TRBV2; d_call: TRBD2
cdr3_aa: CASSYSGSTNYGYTF; cdr3_nt: TGTGCCAGCAGTTATAGCGGGTCCACTAACTATGGCTACACCTTC; j_call: TRBJ1-2; clone_size: few; v_call: TRBV27; d_call: NA
cdr3_aa: CASSYPGGTDTQYF; cdr3_nt: TGTGCCAGCAGTTACCCGGGAGGCACAGATACGCAGTATTTT; j_call: TRBJ2-3; clone_size: NA; v_call: TRBV6-6; d_call: NA
cdr3_aa: CASSFLETQYF; cdr3_nt: TGTGCCAGCAGCTTCTTAGAGACCCAGTACTTC; j_call: TRBJ2-5; clone_size: few; v_call: TRBV11-3; d_call: NA
cdr3_aa: CASSGAGIRPQHF; cdr3_nt: TGTGCCAGCAGCGGGGCCGGTATTCGGCCCCAGCATTTT; j_call: TRBJ1-5; clone_size: NA; v_call: TRBV9; d_call: NA
cdr3_aa: CASSVDGGTEEAFF; cdr3_nt: TGTGCCAGCAGCGTAGATGGCGGGACAGAGGAAGCTTTCTTT; j_call: TRBJ1-1; clone_size: NA; v_call: TRBV9; d_call: TRBD1
cdr3_aa: CASNSGITNIQYF; cdr3_nt: TGTGCCTCAAATAGCGGGATTACAAACATTCAGTACTTC; j_call: TRBJ2-4; clone_size: few; v_call: TRBV10-3; d_call: TRBD2
cdr3_aa: CASTDGQGGMNTEAFF; cdr3_nt: TGTGCCAGCACCGATGGACAGGGAGGCATGAACACTGAAGCTTTCTTT; j_call: TRBJ1-1; clone_size: few; v_call: TRBV5-4; d_call: TRBD1
cdr3_aa: CAISGGTKTYEQYF; cdr3_nt: TGTGCCATCAGTGGAGGGACTAAAACCTACGAGCAGTACTTC; j_call: TRBJ2-7; clone_size: NA; v_call: TRBV10-3; d_call: TRBD2
cdr3_aa: CAISESRLAGGAGELFF; cdr3_nt: TGTGCCATCAGTGAATCCCGGCTAGCGGGAGGGGCCGGGGAGCTGTTTTTT; j_call: TRBJ2-2; clone_size: NA; v_call: TRBV10-3; d_call: TRBD2
cdr3_aa: CASTSSGGGETQYF; cdr3_nt: TGTGCCAGCACGAGTAGCGGGGGGGGAGAGACCCAGTACTTC; j_call: TRBJ2-5; clone_size: NA; v_call: TRBV6-6; d_call: TRBD2
cdr3_aa: CASKGRVIPYEQYF; cdr3_nt: TGTGCCAGCAAGGGGAGGGTTATTCCCTACGAGCAGTACTTC; j_call: TRBJ2-7; clone_size: few; v_call: TRBV25-1; d_call: TRBD2
cdr3_aa: CASSLKGAVYGYTF; cdr3_nt: TGTGCCAGCAGTTTAAAGGGGGCGGTTTATGGCTACACCTTC; j_call: TRBJ1-2; clone_size: few; v_call: TRBV28; d_call: TRBD1
cdr3_aa: CASSAGIQTYEQYF; cdr3_nt: TGTGCCAGCTCCGCCGGGATCCAAACCTACGAGCAGTACTTC; j_call: TRBJ2-7; clone_size: NA; v_call: TRBV18; d_call: NA
cdr3_aa: CASSVTSGRTDTQYF; cdr3_nt: TGTGCCAGCAGTGTAACTAGCGGGAGAACAGATACGCAGTATTTT; j_call: TRBJ2-3; clone_size: few; v_call: TRBV6-4; d_call: TRBD2
cdr3_aa: CASSESPGQGSYEQYF; cdr3_nt: TGTGCCAGCAGTGAGTCTCCGGGACAGGGCTCCTACGAGCAGTACTTC; j_call: TRBJ2-7; clone_size: few; v_call: TRBV25-1; d_call: TRBD1
cdr3_aa: CASSWDSSNYGYTF; cdr3_nt: TGTGCCAGTAGTTGGGACAGCTCTAACTATGGCTACACCTTC; j_call: TRBJ1-2; clone_size: NA; v_call: TRBV19; d_call: TRBD1
cdr3_aa: CASRPEESGKTEAFF; cdr3_nt: TGCGCCAGCCGGCCCGAGGAGTCGGGAAAAACTGAAGCTTTCTTT; j_call: TRBJ1-1; clone_size: NA; v_call: TRBV5-1; d_call: NA
cdr3_aa: CASSTQGAGANVLTF; cdr3_nt: TGCGCCAGCAGTACCCAGGGCGCTGGGGCCAACGTCCTGACTTTC; j_call: TRBJ2-6; clone_size: few; v_call: TRBV5-1; d_call: NA
cdr3_aa: CASSSKEGANTEAFF; cdr3_nt: TGTGCCAGCAGCTCCAAGGAGGGGGCTAACACTGAAGCTTTCTTT; j_call: TRBJ1-1; clone_size: NA; v_call: TRBV7-3; d_call: TRBD1
cdr3_aa: CASSPSASQYEQYF; cdr3_nt: TGTGCCAGCTCACCAAGCGCTAGCCAATACGAGCAGTACTTC; j_call: TRBJ2-7; clone_size: few; v_call: TRBV18; d_call: NA
cdr3_aa: CASSLATGFYTDTQYF; cdr3_nt: TGTGCCAGCAGCTTGGCCACGGGATTCTACACAGATACGCAGTATTTT; j_call: TRBJ2-3; clone_size: NA; v_call: TRBV5-8; d_call: NA
cdr3_aa: CASSADRADLMRTEAFF; cdr3_nt: TGTGCCAGCAGTGCCGACAGGGCTGATTTGATGCGTACTGAAGCTTTCTTT; j_call: TRBJ1-1; clone_size: NA; v_call: TRBV27; d_call: TRBD1